This paragraph covers one T cell receptor (beta chain) sequence. As yet, its antigen is unknown. PCR primers comprised 60 Vbeta and 13 Jbeta primers. TCRdb's copy holds only in-frame clones and misses some; the assay was immunoSEQ multiplex PCR. Of more than 150,000 clones listed, over 65% were seen once; the top ten hold around 1.5%. These data are taken from a study of cytomegalovirus exposure and HLA in healthy donors. Overall study: HLA-typed donors were the source of some 80 million unique TCRs, which an early data release held. General study results and limits: CMV serostatus was the sole immune exposure information available. Data from an earlier analysis indicated that most TCR beta V segments were productive either about 90% or about 30% of the time.

The V gene's germline CDR1 is SGDLS and CDR2 YYNGEE. The CDR3 extends over 15 amino acids. V shed 4 bases and J shed 0 bases, with 13 bases lying between them. This TCR was sampled from a man aged 18-30 years in good health and CMV-seronegative. The V call is TRBV9, the J call TRBJ1-2, with D hard to call. Source material: PBMCs. The CDR3 bases are TGTGCCAGCAGCCCCCGGGCGGGAGCTAACTATGGCTACACCTTC. It translates to CASSPRAGANYGYTF.